This T cell receptor (beta chain) is drawn from a study of blood T cells in healthy people across ages. CDR3 size: 15 residues. Trimming removed 0 bases from V and 0 bases from J, with 8 bases in between. The germline CDR1 and CDR2 sequences are DFQATT and SNEGSKA (reference sequence). Study findings and constraints: Unsorted PBMCs blocked a conclusive comparison of naive and antigen-experienced cells.

Primed by a sample-barcoded 5' primer and a J-beta primer mix, a second PCR proceeded for roughly 6 to 12 cycles. Via MiXCR, TCRdb re-called the 5' RACE reads, giving one row per CDR3 protein. The table shows about 730,000 distinct CDR3 sequences, with more than 40% occurring only once. As to this clonotype: Its matching antigen is unknown.

The V and J genes are TRBV20-1 and TRBJ2-2; D not certain. The receptor's source is a woman aged 60 to 75 in good health. Sample: blood. The CDR3 reads CSARDPQSNTGELFF. The CDR3 bases are TGCAGTGCTAGAGATCCGCAGTCGAACACCGGGGAGCTGTTTTTT.